This T cell receptor (beta chain) was obtained from a study of lymphopenia after photon versus proton radiotherapy. A note on this clone: Its antigen is currently unknown.

Regarding the study as a whole: Relative stability marked proton patients; photon patients lost diversity and naive cells.

Trimming pared 7 bases from V and 8 bases from J, leaving 11 bases between. Germline lookup yields CDR1 MDHEN and CDR2 SYDVKM. This CDR3 region has 11 residues. Sequencing was performed with immunoSEQ multiplex PCR; in TCRdb, only in-frame clones are kept and a portion is missing. The sample lists 55,000 to 70,000 clones, under 95% occurring once. The material was peripheral blood, obtained from a patient treated with photon-based radiotherapy. This clonotype was sampled from a woman in her sixties or seventies with pancreatic cancer. The chain is built from TRBV28 and TRBJ1-2; D uncertain. The CDR3 bases are TGTGCCAGCACCCTAGGGTACGGCTACACCTTC. Translating gives CASTLGYGYTF.